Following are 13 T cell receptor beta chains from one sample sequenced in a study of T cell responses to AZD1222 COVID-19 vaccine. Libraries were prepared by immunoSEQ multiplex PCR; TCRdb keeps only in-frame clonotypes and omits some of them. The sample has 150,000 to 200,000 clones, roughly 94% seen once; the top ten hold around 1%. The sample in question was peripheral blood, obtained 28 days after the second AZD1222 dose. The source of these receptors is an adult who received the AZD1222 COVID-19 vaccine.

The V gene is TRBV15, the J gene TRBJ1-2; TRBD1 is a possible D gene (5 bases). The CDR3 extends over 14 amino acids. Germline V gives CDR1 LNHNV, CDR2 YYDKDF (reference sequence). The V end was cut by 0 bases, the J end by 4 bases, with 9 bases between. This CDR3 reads CATSRDRESYGYTF. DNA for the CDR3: TGTGCCACCAGCAGAGACAGGGAGAGCTATGGCTACACCTTC. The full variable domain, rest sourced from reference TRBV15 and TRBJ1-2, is DAMVIQNPRYQVTQFGKPVTLSCSQTLNHNVMYWYQQKSSQAPKLLFHYYDKDFNNEADTPDNFQSRRPNTSFCFLDIRSPGLGDTAMYLCATSRDRESYGYTFGSGTRLTVV.

CDR3 sequence: CASRLKGPDRTYEQYF. In DNA, the CDR3 is TGTGCCAGCAGACTTAAGGGACCCGACAGGACCTACGAGCAGTACTTC. V is TRBV27 and J is TRBJ2-7; D is perhaps TRBD1 (6 bases). Germline assignment: CDR1 MNHEY and CDR2 SMNVEV (reference sequence). V was clipped by 6 bases and J by 2 bases, with 20 bases between them. The CDR3 length is 16 residues.

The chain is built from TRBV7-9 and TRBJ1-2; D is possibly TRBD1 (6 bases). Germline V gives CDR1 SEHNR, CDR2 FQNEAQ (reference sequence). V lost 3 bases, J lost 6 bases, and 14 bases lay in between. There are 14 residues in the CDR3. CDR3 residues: CASSFRGGVDGYTF. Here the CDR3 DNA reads TGTGCCAGCAGCTTTAGGGGGGGAGTTGATGGCTACACCTTC.

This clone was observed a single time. CDR3 loop: CASSGTGGLGLNGYTF. The CDR3 DNA reads TGTGCCAGCAGCGGGACAGGGGGTTTAGGTCTGAATGGCTACACCTTC. V and J are TRBV9 and TRBJ1-2; 10 bases align to TRBD1. This CDR3 comprises 16 residues. Germline-derived CDR1 and CDR2 are SGDLS and YYNGEE. Losses at the gene ends were 3 bases for V and 6 bases for J; bases not matched to a gene: 11.

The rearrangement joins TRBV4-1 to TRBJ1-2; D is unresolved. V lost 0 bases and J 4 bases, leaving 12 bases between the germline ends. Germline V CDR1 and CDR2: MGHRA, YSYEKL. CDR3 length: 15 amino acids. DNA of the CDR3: TGCGCCAGCAGCCAAGATAAGTATCCCGGCTATGGCTACACCTTC. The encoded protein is CASSQDKYPGYGYTF.

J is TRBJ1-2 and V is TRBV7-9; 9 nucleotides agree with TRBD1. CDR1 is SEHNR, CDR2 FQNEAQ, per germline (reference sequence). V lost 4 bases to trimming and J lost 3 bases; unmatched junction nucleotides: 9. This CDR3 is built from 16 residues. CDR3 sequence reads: CASSSIRDRADYGYTF. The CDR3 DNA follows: TGTGCCAGCAGCTCCATCCGGGACAGGGCCGACTATGGCTACACCTTC.

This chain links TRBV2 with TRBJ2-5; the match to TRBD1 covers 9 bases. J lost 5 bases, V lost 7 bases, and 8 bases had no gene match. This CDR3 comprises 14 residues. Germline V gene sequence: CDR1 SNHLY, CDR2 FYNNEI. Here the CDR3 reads CASTWGQGPETQYF. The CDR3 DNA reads TGTGCCAGCACGTGGGGACAGGGTCCCGAGACCCAGTACTTC.

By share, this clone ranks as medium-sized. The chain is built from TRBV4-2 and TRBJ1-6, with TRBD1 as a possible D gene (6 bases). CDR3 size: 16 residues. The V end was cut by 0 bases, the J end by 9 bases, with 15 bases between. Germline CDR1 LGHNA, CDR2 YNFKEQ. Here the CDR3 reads CASSQELGGAGSPLHF. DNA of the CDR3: TGTGCCAGCAGCCAAGAGTTGGGGGGCGCGGGTTCACCCCTCCACTTT.

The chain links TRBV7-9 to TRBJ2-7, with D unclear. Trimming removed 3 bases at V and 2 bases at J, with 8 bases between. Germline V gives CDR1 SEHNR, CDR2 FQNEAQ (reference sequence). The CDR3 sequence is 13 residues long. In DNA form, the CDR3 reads TGTGCCAGCAGCTTTCGGAGTACCTACGAGCAGTACTTC. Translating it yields CASSFRSTYEQYF.

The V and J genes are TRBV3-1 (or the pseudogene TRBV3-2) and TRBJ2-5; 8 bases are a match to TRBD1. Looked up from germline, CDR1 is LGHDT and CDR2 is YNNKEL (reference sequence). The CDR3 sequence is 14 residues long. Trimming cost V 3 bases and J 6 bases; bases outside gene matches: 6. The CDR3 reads CASSQGGQGKTQYF. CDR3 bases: TGTGCCAGCAGCCAGGGTGGACAGGGAAAGACCCAGTACTTC.

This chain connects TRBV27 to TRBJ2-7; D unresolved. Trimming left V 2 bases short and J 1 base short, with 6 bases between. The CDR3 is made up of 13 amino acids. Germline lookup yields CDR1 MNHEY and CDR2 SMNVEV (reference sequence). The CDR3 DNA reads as TGTGCCAGCAGTTTAATAGGGTCCTACGAGCAGTACTTC. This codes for CASSLIGSYEQYF.

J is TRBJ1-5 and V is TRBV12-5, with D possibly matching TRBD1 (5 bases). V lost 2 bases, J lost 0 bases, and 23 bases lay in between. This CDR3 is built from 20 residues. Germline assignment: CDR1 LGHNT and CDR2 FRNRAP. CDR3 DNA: TGTGCTAGTGGTTTGAGGGGATCCCGAGACAGCCACACTAGCAATCAGCCCCAGCATTTT. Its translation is CASGLRGSRDSHTSNQPQHF.

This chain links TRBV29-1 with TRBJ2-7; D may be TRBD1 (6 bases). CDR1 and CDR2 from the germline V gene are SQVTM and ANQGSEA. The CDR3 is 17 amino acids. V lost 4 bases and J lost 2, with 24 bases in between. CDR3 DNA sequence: TGCAGCGTTGGTGGGACGGGCACAGGGACCCCTGCCTACGAGCAGTACTTC. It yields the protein CSVGGTGTGTPAYEQYF.